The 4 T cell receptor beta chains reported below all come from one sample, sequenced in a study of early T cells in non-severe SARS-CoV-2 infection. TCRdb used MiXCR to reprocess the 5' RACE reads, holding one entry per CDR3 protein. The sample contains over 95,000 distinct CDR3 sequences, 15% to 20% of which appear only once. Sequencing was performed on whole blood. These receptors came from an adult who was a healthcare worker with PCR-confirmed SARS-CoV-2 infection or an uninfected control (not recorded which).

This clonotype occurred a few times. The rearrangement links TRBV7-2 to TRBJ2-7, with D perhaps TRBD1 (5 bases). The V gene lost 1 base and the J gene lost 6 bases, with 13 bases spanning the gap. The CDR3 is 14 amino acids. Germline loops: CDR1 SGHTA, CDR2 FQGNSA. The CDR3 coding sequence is TGTGCCAGCAGCTTAGTTCCAGGGTCAGGCGAGCAGTACTTC. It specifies CASSLVPGSGEQYF.

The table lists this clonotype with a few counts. This CDR3 reads CASSYGTDYGYTF. The CDR3 nucleotides read TGTGCCAGCAGTTACGGGACAGACTATGGCTACACCTTC. The chain uses TRBV6-5 and TRBJ1-2, with TRBD1 matching 7 bases. V gave up 2 bases and J gave up 3 bases; unmatched junction bases: 0. The CDR3 totals 13 residues. CDR1 MNHEY and CDR2 SVGAGI come from the germline V gene.

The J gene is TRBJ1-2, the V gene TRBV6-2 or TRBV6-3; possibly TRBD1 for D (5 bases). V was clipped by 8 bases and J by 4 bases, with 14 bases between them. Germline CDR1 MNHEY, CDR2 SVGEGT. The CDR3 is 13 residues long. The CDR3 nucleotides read TGTGCCAGCTCTTGGGGGATAATCTATGGCTACACCTTC. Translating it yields CASSWGIIYGYTF.

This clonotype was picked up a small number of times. The chain's CDR3 is CASSVEGTGQETQYF. In DNA, the CDR3 is TGTGCCAGCAGCGTAGAAGGGACAGGACAAGAGACCCAGTACTTC. The chain carries TRBV9 and TRBJ2-5; 8 bases line up with TRBD1. The CDR3 sequence is 15 residues long. Germline V lookup: CDR1 SGDLS, CDR2 YYNGEE. J was trimmed by 2 bases and V by 0 bases; bases with no gene match: 3.